The TCR beta chain described here comes from a study of identical twins. The study, taken as a whole, reports: The conclusions drew on cross-sectional statistical analysis instead of tracking the same donors.

TCRdb used MiXCR to reprocess the 5' RACE reads, holding one entry per CDR3 protein. The table has hundreds of thousands of distinct CDR3 sequences, around an eighth seen once; the top ten hold around 7.8%. CDR1 and CDR2 from the germline V gene are SNHLY and FYNNEI. The CDR3 loop spans 14 amino acids. Germline trimming cut 10 bases from V and 1 base from J; bases unmatched to any gene: 8. Every donor was a healthy Caucasian. There are a few counts of this clonotype. Its antigen is not identified. This sample also belongs to another study, concerning yellow fever vaccine responses in identical twins.

The sequenced sample consisted of CD8+ T cells sorted from blood. This TCR came from a woman under 30 in good health. The gene calls are TRBV2 and TRBJ2-3; 7 bases are shared with TRBD2. The CDR3 loop reads CATLGLAGTDTQYF. In DNA form, the CDR3 reads TGTGCCACCCTAGGGCTAGCGGGCACAGATACGCAGTATTTT.